This TCR beta chain was recovered during a study of early T cells in non-severe SARS-CoV-2 infection. The wider study: Whole-blood bulk RNA, unsorted, was sequenced, and chains were unpaired. Overall study findings and caveats: The VDJdb matching leaned toward anti-spike CD8 responses and overlooked private and CD4 specificities.

CDR1 is KGHSH and CDR2 is LQKENI in the germline V gene. The CDR3 consists of 15 residues. With regard to this clonotype: Antigen specificity is unknown. Germline and junction disagree at one end, which may indicate a read error.

The TCR library protocol was used to attach unique molecular identifiers. These identifiers were attached to individual cDNA molecules. TCRdb ran MiXCR on the 5' RACE reads and lists one entry per CDR3 protein. This sample has tens of thousands of distinct CDR3 sequences; about 6% occur once, and the top ten carry 3% to 4%. The V call is TRBV18, the J call TRBJ2-7, with D tentatively TRBD2 (6 bases). Sample: whole blood, taken at baseline. This clonotype originated in an adult who was a healthcare worker with PCR-confirmed SARS-CoV-2 infection or an uninfected control (not recorded which). In nucleotides, the CDR3 is TGTGTCAGCTCACCAGGTAGCGGTACCTCCTACGAGCAGTACTTC. Translated: CVSSPGSGTSYEQYF.